This T cell receptor (beta chain) was identified in a study of blood T cell repertoires in COVID-19 (TCRdb year 2020). For context, the study as a whole: Samples covering the acute and convalescent phases of COVID-19 were provided by collaborators in the United States, Italy and Spain. Where available, HLA class I and class II types were taken from metadata supplied by the sample provider and were not determined by assay-based typing. Samples were obtained from the ongoing ImmuneRACE study (first 160 participants) and from 1,254 subjects provided by 6 global collaborators. The material from the prospective study consisted of cDNA or gDNA derived from T cells, B-cell-depleted T cells, or PBMCs. Deeply sampled blood TCRbeta repertoires from subjects exposed to, actively infected with, or recovered from COVID-19 were included in the dataset. The repertoires were released in a freely available public database meant as a resource for research on the immune response to SARS-CoV-2. A de-identified subject ID, COVID-19 status, age in years and sex were almost always included in the sample metadata.

Per the germline V gene (reference sequence), SSHAT is the CDR1 and FNYEAQ is the CDR2. Inclusive of the bounding cysteine and phenylalanine, the CDR3 is 15 residues long. Only the CDR3 portion is preserved as DNA: 45 bases, with reading frame beginning at the first base. Overall study results and their limits: The quantity of clinical and demographic metadata differed by source and by participant and was supplied without curation.

Participants in the prospective study were aged roughly 18 to 89 years, lived in more than 20 United States geographic areas, and enrolled through a virtual design. In the prospective study, cohorts were assigned on the basis of participant-reported clinical history obtained from a screening survey and a study questionnaire. ImmuneRACE Cohort 3 recovered participants were defined by two consecutive negative NP/OP PCR tests, healthcare professional clearance, or symptom resolution. In the prospective study, whole blood, serum and a nasopharyngeal or oropharyngeal swab were collected from each participant by mobile phlebotomists. Additional blood draws and questionnaires over an approximately two-month period could optionally be provided by prospective study participants. Before DNA extraction, blood samples from the prospective study were shipped at room temperature or frozen. TCRbeta CDR3 regions were amplified from genomic DNA using the immunoSEQ Assay, a bias-controlled multiplex PCR. In the original analysis: Within the assay, amplification of reference gene primers was used to estimate how many nucleated cells each sample contained. Sequence reads were collapsed and filtered to measure the absolute abundance of every unique TCRbeta CDR3 rearrangement. For each sample, productive Simpson clonality was calculated by taking the square root of Simpson's diversity index across productive rearrangements. TCRdb obtained this table from immuneACCESS and retained in-frame rearrangements with V and J assigned. These tables miss some clones; where compared with another copy, unresolved V genes account for less than half of the shortfall, and the remainder is unexplained. Clonal size and the V and J genes are those of that table, whereas D and trimming came from the DNA. A total of approximately 220,000 clones appear in this sample, 88% of them only once. Of the sample, roughly 2.5% falls within the top ten clones.

With respect to this clone: Its antigen is not yet known. An end of the junction differs from the germline gene, which may be a read error.

The sequenced material came from PBMCs or T cells enriched from blood (not recorded which). The sequence was obtained from a woman in her thirties who had recovered from COVID-19. The rearrangement combines TRBV7-7 with TRBJ2-1; the D gene lacks a confident call. The nucleotide sequence reads as follows: TGTGCTAGCAGCTTTCTCCTAAGCTCCTACAATGAGCAGTTCTTC. Translated, it gives CASSFLLSSYNEQFF.